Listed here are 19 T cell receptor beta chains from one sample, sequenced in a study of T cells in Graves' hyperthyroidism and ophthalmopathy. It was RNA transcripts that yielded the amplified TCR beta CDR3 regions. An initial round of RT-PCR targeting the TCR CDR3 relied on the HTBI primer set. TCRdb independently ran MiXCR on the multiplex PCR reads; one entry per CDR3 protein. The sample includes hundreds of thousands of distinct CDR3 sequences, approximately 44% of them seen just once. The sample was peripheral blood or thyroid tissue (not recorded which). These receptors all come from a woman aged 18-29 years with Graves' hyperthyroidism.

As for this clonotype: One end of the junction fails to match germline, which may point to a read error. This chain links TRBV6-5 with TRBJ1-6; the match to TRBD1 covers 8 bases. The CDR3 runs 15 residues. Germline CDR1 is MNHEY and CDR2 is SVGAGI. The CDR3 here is CAISYSTGDNSPFHF. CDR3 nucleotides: TGTGCCATCAGTTACTCGACAGGGGATAATTCACCCTTCCACTTT.

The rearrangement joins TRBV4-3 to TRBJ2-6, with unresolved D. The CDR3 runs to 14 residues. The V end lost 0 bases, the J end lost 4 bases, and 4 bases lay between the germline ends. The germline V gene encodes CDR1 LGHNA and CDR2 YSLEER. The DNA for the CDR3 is TGCGCCAGCAGCCAAGAGATGGGGGCCAACGTCCTGACTTTC. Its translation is CASSQEMGANVLTF.

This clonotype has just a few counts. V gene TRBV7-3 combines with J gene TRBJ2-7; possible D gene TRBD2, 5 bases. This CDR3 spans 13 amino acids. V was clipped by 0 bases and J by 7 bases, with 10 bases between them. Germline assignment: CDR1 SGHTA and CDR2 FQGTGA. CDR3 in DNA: TGTGCCAGCAGCTTAACGGGAGTGGGGGAGCAGTACTTC. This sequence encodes CASSLTGVGEQYF.

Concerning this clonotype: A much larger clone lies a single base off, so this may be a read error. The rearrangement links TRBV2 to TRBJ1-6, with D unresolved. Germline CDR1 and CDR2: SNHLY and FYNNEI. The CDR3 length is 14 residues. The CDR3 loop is CVSSTGFEHSPLHF. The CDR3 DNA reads TGTGTCAGCAGTACCGGGTTTGAGCATTCACCCCTCCACTTT.

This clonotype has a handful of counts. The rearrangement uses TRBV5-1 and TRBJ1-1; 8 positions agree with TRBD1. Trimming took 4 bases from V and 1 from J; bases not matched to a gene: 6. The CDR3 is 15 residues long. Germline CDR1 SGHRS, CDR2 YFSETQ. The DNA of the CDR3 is TGCGCCAGCAGCACCGATGGACAGGGGAACACTGAAGCTTTCTTT. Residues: CASSTDGQGNTEAFF.

CDR3 in DNA: TGTGCCACCAGTGACACAGGGAAGGTGGGCTACACCTTC. It yields the protein CATSDTGKVGYTF. This chain connects TRBV24-1 to TRBJ1-2; D may be TRBD1 (6 bases). Between the trimmed V and J ends, which lost 4 bases and 8 bases, there was a span of 13 bases. Germline values: CDR1 KGHDR, CDR2 SFDVKD. The CDR3 has 13 residues.

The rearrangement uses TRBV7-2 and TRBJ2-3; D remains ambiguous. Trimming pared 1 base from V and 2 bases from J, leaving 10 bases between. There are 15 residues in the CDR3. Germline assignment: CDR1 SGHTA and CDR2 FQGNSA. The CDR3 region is CASSLGLPSTDTQYF. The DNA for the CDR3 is TGTGCCAGCAGCTTAGGGCTTCCCTCCACAGATACGCAGTATTTT.

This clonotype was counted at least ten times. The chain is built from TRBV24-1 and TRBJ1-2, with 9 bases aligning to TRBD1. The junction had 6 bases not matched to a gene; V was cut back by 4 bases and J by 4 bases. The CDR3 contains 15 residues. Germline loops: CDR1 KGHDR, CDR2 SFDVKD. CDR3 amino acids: CATSEQTGGSYGYTF. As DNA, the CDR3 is TGTGCCACCAGTGAGCAAACAGGGGGCAGCTATGGCTACACCTTC.

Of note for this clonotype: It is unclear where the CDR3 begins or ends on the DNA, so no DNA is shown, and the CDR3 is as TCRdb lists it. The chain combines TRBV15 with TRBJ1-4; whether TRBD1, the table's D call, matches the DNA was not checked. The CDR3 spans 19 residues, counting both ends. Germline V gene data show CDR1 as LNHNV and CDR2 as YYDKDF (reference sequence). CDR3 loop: CATSREVGAGYTFGSGQSF.

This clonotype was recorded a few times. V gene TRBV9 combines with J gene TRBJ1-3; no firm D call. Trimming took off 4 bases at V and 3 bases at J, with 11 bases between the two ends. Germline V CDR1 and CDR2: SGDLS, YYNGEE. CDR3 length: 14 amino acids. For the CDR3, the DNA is TGTGCCAGCAGCAGCCGGACGGATGGAAACACCATATATTTT. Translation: CASSSRTDGNTIYF.

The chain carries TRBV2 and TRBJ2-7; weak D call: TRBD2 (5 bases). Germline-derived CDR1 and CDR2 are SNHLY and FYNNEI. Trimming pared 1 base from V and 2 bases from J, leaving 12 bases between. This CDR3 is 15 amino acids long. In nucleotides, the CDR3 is TGTGCCAGCAGTGAAGTTTACGGGGTGACCTACGAGCAGTACTTC. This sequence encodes CASSEVYGVTYEQYF.

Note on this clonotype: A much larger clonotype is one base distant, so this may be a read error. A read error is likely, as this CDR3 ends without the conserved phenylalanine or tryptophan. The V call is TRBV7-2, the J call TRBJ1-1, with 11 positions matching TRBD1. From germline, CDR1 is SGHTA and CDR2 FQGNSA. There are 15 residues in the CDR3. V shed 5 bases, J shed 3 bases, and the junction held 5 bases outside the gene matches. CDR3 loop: CASSGQGARDTEAFL. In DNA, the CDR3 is TGTGCCAGCAGCGGACAGGGGGCCAGGGACACTGAAGCTTTCCTT.

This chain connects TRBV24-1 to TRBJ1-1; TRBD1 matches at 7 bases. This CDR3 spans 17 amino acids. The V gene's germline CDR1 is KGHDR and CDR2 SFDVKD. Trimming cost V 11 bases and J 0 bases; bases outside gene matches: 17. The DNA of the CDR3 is TGTGCCAGCAGCGGACCTAGACAGGGAACAATGAACACTGAAGCTTTCTTT. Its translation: CASSGPRQGTMNTEAFF.

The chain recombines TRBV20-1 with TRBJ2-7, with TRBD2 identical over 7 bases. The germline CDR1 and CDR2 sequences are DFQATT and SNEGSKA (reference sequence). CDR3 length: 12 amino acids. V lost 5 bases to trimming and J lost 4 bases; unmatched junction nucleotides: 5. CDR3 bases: TGCAGTGCTCCTAGCGGTCCGTACGAGCAGTACTTC. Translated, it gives CSAPSGPYEQYF.

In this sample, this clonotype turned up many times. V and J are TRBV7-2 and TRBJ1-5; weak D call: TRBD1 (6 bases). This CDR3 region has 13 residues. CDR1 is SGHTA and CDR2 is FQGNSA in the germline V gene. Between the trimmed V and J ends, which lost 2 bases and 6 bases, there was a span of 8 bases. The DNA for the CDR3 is TGTGCCAGCAGCTTATCACAGGGTCAGCCCCAGCATTTT. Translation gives CASSLSQGQPQHF.

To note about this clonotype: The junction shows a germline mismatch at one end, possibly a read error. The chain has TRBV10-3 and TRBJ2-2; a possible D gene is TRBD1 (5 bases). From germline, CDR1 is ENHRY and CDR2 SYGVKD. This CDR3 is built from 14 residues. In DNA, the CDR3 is TGTGCCAGCAGTTCAGGGTTGGACACCGGGGAGCTGTTTTTT. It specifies CASSSGLDTGELFF.

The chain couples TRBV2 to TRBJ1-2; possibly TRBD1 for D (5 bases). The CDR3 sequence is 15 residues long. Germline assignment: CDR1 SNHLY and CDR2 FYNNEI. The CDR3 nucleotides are TGTGCTACTAGCAGTGGGGACGTTGCTAACTATGGCTACACCTTC. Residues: CATSSGDVANYGYTF. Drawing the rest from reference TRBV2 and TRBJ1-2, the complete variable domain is EPEVTQTPSHQVTQMGQEVILRCVPISNHLYFYWYRQILGQKVEFLVSFYNNEISEKSEIFDDQFSVERPDGSNFTLKIRSTKLEDSAMYFCATSSGDVANYGYTFGSGTRLTVV.

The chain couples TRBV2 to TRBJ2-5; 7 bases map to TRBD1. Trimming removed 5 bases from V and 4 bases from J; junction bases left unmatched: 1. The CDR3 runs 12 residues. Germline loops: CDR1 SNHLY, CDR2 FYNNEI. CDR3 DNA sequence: TGTGCCAGCAGTACAGGGGCAGAGACCCAGTACTTC. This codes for CASSTGAETQYF.

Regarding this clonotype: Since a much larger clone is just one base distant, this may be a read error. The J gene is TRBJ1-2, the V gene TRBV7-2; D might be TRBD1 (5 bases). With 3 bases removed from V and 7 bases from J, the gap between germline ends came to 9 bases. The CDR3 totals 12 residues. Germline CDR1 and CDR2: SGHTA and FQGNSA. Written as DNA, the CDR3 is TGTGCCAGCAGCTTTGGCGGGGCTGGCTACACCTTC. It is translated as CASSFGGAGYTF.